This T cell receptor (beta chain) is from a study of T cell therapy after organ transplantation. Study as a whole: Of some ten patients, eight responded clinically and two did not. Study findings and constraints: Nonresponders had marked pretherapy clonal expansions and little post-therapy change. Both transferred clonotypes and endogenous ones absent from products apparently reconstituted.

Patients were solid-organ transplant recipients with drug-resistant or recurrent cytomegalovirus. With respect to this clone: Its antigen remains unidentified.

Some clones are missing from TCRdb's copy, which holds only in-frame ones; the method was immunoSEQ multiplex PCR. The table records 51,000 or so clones, approximately 94% of them present only once. V lost 2 bases and J 1 base, leaving 12 bases between the germline ends. Germline CDR1 reads MNHNS; CDR2 reads SASEGT. The CDR3 loop spans 16 amino acids. This sequence originates from a human patient who had received a solid organ transplant and had CMV disease. Source: CD8+ T cells from blood, taken before autologous CMV-specific T cell therapy. The chain couples TRBV6-1 to TRBJ1-5; a possible D gene is TRBD1 (6 bases). Written as DNA, the CDR3 is TGTGCCAGCAGTGAAAACAGGGTGTCAAGCAATCAGCCCCAGCATTTT. This translates into CASSENRVSSNQPQHF.